Each of the 29 T cell receptor beta chains below was sequenced from the same sample in a study of Ad26.COV2.S vaccination and SARS-CoV-2 variants. Indicated treatment: around 19 received Ad26.COV2.S at low or high dose, single or two shots; roughly five received placebo; per-sample allocation not given. Collection of samples fell on day 63 after the first vaccine or placebo injection. Method: immunoSEQ multiplex PCR; TCRdb's copy keeps in-frame clones and lacks some. The sample yields a few hundred thousand clones, over 75% seen once. The input for sequencing was peripheral blood, taken in a trial of Ad26.COV2.S vaccine versus placebo. The receptors shown here come from a person aged 18-60 years who received the Ad26.COV2.S COVID-19 vaccine or a placebo.

The chain couples TRBV5-6 to TRBJ1-2, with 7 bases lining up with TRBD1. Germline CDR1 SGHDT, CDR2 YYEEEE. After removal of 2 bases from V and 8 bases from J, the junction contained 3 bases not matched to a gene. CDR3 length equals 12 residues. The CDR3 DNA sequence: TGTGCCAGCAGCTTAGGGGGCTCGGGCTACACCTTC. Protein sequence: CASSLGGSGYTF.

J is TRBJ2-7 and V is TRBV7-6; the match to TRBD1 covers 9 bases. V was pared by 1 base and J by 2 bases, with 3 bases of the junction left unmatched. The germline gives CDR1 SGHVS, CDR2 FNYEAQ. The length of the CDR3 is 15 residues. The CDR3 nucleotides are TGTGCCAGCAGCTTAGGGACAGGGGAACCCTACGAGCAGTACTTC. Amino acid sequence: CASSLGTGEPYEQYF.

This clone was counted a few times. This chain joins TRBV5-1 and TRBJ1-2; TRBD1 aligns across 7 bases. J gave up 4 bases and V 0 bases, and 6 bases lay outside the gene matches. CDR1 is SGHRS, CDR2 YFSETQ, per germline. The CDR3 sequence is 15 residues long. The CDR3 here is CASSLAGQAFYGYTF. The CDR3 coding sequence is TGCGCCAGCAGCTTGGCCGGACAGGCGTTCTATGGCTACACCTTC.

The chain combines TRBV4-1 with TRBJ1-5; D is unresolved. Germline values: CDR1 MGHRA, CDR2 YSYEKL. The CDR3 sequence is 13 residues long. V was shortened by 2 bases and J by 2 bases, with 4 bases between the two germline ends. CDR3 loop: CASSQQGNQPQHF. Written as DNA, the CDR3 is TGCGCCAGCAGCCAACAGGGCAATCAGCCCCAGCATTTT.

The CDR3 region is CASSPDGNGSPLHF. The DNA for the CDR3 is TGTGCCAGCAGTCCAGATGGGAATGGGTCACCCCTCCACTTT. The chain is built from TRBV7-8 and TRBJ1-6; D is unclear. The ends were cut back, 6 bases at V and 10 bases at J, with 16 bases in the middle. Germline V gives CDR1 SGHVS, CDR2 FQNEAQ. This CDR3 comprises 14 residues.

The chain uses TRBV7-6 and TRBJ1-5; possibly TRBD1 for D (5 bases). This CDR3 region has 14 residues. Germline assignment: CDR1 SGHVS and CDR2 FNYEAQ. The V gene lost 4 bases and the J gene lost 5 bases, with 12 bases spanning the gap. The CDR3 bases are TGTGCCAGCAGCTACCGGACGGGGGATCAGCCCCAGCATTTT. This encodes CASSYRTGDQPQHF. Filled out from reference TRBV7-6 and TRBJ1-5, the complete variable domain reads GAGVSQSPRYKVTKRGQDVALRCDPISGHVSLYWYRQALGQGPEFLTYFNYEAQQDKSGLPNDRFSAERPEGSISTLTIQRTEQRDSAMYRCASSYRTGDQPQHFGDGTRLSIL.

V usage is TRBV7-3 and J usage is TRBJ1-5, with TRBD1 as a possible D gene (5 bases). The CDR3 loop spans 16 amino acids. CDR1 is SGHTA and CDR2 is FQGTGA in the germline V gene. V dropped 2 bases and J dropped 3 bases, with 14 bases sitting between them. DNA for the CDR3: TGTGCCAGCAGCTTATGGTCCAGGGAGTTCAATCAGCCCCAGCATTTT. Its protein is CASSLWSREFNQPQHF.

This chain links TRBV2 with TRBJ2-7; D is unresolved. Trimming shortened V by 6 bases and J by 0 bases, and 12 bases separated the two germline ends. The CDR3 runs to 14 residues. Germline CDR1 is SNHLY and CDR2 is FYNNEI. The CDR3 loop reads CASSAPDRSYEQYF. In DNA, the CDR3 is TGTGCCAGCAGCGCCCCCGACCGCTCCTACGAGCAGTACTTC.

The chain carries TRBV29-1 and TRBJ2-5, with TRBD1 matching 7 bases. The CDR3 length is 13 residues. The V gene end was trimmed by 5 bases and the J gene end by 2 bases; junction bases not matched to a gene: 5. The germline gives CDR1 SQVTM, CDR2 ANQGSEA. The CDR3 DNA is TGCAGCGTTTACCGACAGGGTCAAGAGACCCAGTACTTC. This sequence encodes CSVYRQGQETQYF.

This chain links TRBV12-3 or TRBV12-4 with TRBJ2-3; D gene ambiguous. Trimming left V 5 bases short and J 0 bases short, with 3 bases between. This CDR3 has 12 residues. The CDR3 sequence is CASSTSTDTQYF. Written as DNA, the CDR3 is TGTGCCAGCAGTACAAGCACAGATACGCAGTATTTT.

The chain uses TRBV2 and TRBJ2-2; possibly TRBD1 or TRBD2 for D (5 bases each). The V end lost 7 bases, the J end lost 2 bases, and 11 bases lay between the germline ends. Germline V gene lookup returns CDR1 SNHLY and CDR2 FYNNEI. The CDR3 length is 14 residues. DNA of the CDR3: TGTGCCAGCAACAGAGGGGTTAACACCGGGGAGCTGTTTTTT. Translation gives CASNRGVNTGELFF.

The genes are TRBV11-3 and TRBJ2-1; a possible D gene is TRBD1 (6 bases). This CDR3 contains 14 residues. The ends were cut back, 1 base at V and 5 bases at J, with 9 bases in the middle. Germline CDR1 and CDR2: SGHNT and YENEEA. DNA of the CDR3: TGTGCCAGCAGCTTAGCGGACAGAGACAATGAGCAGTTCTTC. Its protein product is CASSLADRDNEQFF.

The chain couples TRBV6-2 or TRBV6-3 to TRBJ1-2; D unresolved. CDR3 length: 13 residues. Trimming stripped 5 bases from V and 5 bases from J, with 12 bases between. Germline V gene lookup returns CDR1 MNHEY and CDR2 SVGEGT. In DNA, the CDR3 is TGTGCCAGCAGTCCAAACGGCGGGTATGGCTACACCTTC. This translates into CASSPNGGYGYTF.

The chain employs TRBV2 and TRBJ1-5; D not certain. V lost 1 base and J 2 bases, leaving 15 bases between the germline ends. Germline lookup yields CDR1 SNHLY and CDR2 FYNNEI. The CDR3 is 17 residues long. DNA of the CDR3: TGTGCCAGCAGTGAAGAGCTTAGCAACAGCCGCAATCAGCCCCAGCATTTT. Its protein is CASSEELSNSRNQPQHF. Based on the CDR3 plus reference TRBV2 and TRBJ1-5, the full variable domain is EPEVTQTPSHQVTQMGQEVILRCVPISNHLYFYWYRQILGQKVEFLVSFYNNEISEKSEIFDDQFSVERPDGSNFTLKIRSTKLEDSAMYFCASSEELSNSRNQPQHFGDGTRLSIL.

This clone was counted a single time. This rearrangement joins TRBV18 to TRBJ1-1, with D perhaps matching TRBD1 (6 bases). Germline CDR1 KGHSH, CDR2 LQKENI. This CDR3 is built from 14 residues. The V end was cut by 2 bases, the J end by 1 base, with 8 bases between. The chain's CDR3 is CASSPGGPNTEAFF. CDR3 DNA sequence: TGTGCCAGCTCACCAGGGGGCCCGAACACTGAAGCTTTCTTT.

DNA of the CDR3: TGTGCCAGCACCTTCGACGCAAACTATGGCTACACCTTC. Translation gives CASTFDANYGYTF. J is TRBJ1-2 and V is TRBV6-5; no clear D gene. V lost 7 bases to trimming and J lost 2 bases, with 11 bases between them. CDR3 length equals 13 residues. The germline V gene encodes CDR1 MNHEY and CDR2 SVGAGI.

V usage is TRBV5-5 and J usage is TRBJ2-2; D call uncertain. The CDR3 spans 17 residues. The germline V and J ends were trimmed by 2 bases and 5 bases, with 19 bases remaining between them. Germline assignment: CDR1 SGHKS and CDR2 YYEKEE (reference sequence). The DNA for the CDR3 is TGTGCCAGCAGCTTAGCTTCTGGGGTGAAATCGACCGGGGAGCTGTTTTTT. This gives the protein CASSLASGVKSTGELFF.

For this clone: The sample has other DNA sequences that encode this CDR3 too. This chain uses TRBV5-1 with TRBJ1-1; 8 bases map to TRBD1. This CDR3 region has 14 residues. CDR1 is SGHRS and CDR2 is YFSETQ in the germline V gene. Unmatched junction bases numbered 3, after V lost 0 bases and J lost 5 bases. The CDR3 loop reads CASSLGQGATEAFF. The DNA for the CDR3 is TGCGCCAGCAGCTTGGGGCAGGGGGCGACTGAAGCTTTCTTT.

V usage is TRBV18 and J usage is TRBJ1-4; 7 positions match TRBD1. The CDR3 consists of 17 residues. CDR1 KGHSH and CDR2 LQKENI come from the germline V gene. After removal of 2 bases from V and 6 bases from J, the junction contained 12 bases not matched to a gene. The DNA for the CDR3 is TGTGCCAGCTCACCAAGGCCCAGGGGGATTGGGGATGAAAAACTGTTTTTT. It is translated as CASSPRPRGIGDEKLFF.

The V call is TRBV1, the J call TRBJ2-3; TRBD2 reflects the table's D call only, with no check against the DNA. TRBV1 corresponds to a pseudogene. This CDR3 is built from 20 residues. The DNA for the CDR3 is TGCACCAGCAGCCAAGACGGGACTAGCGGGATTAATCGGGGCACAGATACGCAGTATTTT. It codes for CTSSQDGTSGINRGTDTQYF.

This clone was counted a few times. The chain links TRBV7-9 to TRBJ2-7; a weak D match, TRBD2 (6 bases). Trimming removed 1 base from V and 3 bases from J, with 10 bases in between. The CDR3 sequence is 14 residues long. The germline V gene has CDR1 SEHNR and CDR2 FQNEAQ (reference sequence). For the CDR3, the DNA is TGTGCCAGCAGCTTAGGTGCAGCGGGCTACGAGCAGTACTTC. Its protein product is CASSLGAAGYEQYF.

The CDR3 is CASSIGRNNEQFF. DNA of the CDR3: TGTGCCAGCAGTATCGGACGGAACAATGAGCAGTTCTTC. This sequence joins TRBV6-5 and TRBJ2-1; D remains ambiguous. The V end was cut by 5 bases, the J end by 5 bases, with 10 bases between. Looked up from germline, CDR1 is MNHEY and CDR2 is SVGAGI. The CDR3 runs to 13 residues.

The CDR3 bases are TGCGCCAGCAGACTAGCGGTGGGAAACGGGGAGCTGTTTTTT. It encodes CASRLAVGNGELFF. J is TRBJ2-2 and V is TRBV4-1; 8 bases line up with TRBD2. CDR3 length equals 14 residues. CDR1 and CDR2 from the germline V gene are MGHRA and YSYEKL. V shed 6 bases, J shed 7 bases, and the junction held 7 bases outside the gene matches.

The chain carries TRBV28 and TRBJ1-1, with D possibly TRBD1 on 6 matching bases. V was cut by 1 base and J by 7 bases, with 13 bases left in between. Germline V lookup: CDR1 MDHEN, CDR2 SYDVKM. This CDR3 region has 14 residues. CDR3 nucleotide sequence: TGTGCCAGCAGTTTATCCCGGGGGGCGGGTGAAGCTTTCTTT. Protein product: CASSLSRGAGEAFF.

This chain joins TRBV10-3 and TRBJ2-7; unclear D gene. V was clipped by 6 bases and J by 0 bases, with 6 bases between them. The CDR3 length is 12 residues. Germline CDR1 and CDR2: ENHRY and SYGVKD. The CDR3 protein is CAISAISYEQYF. DNA for the CDR3: TGTGCCATCAGCGCAATCTCCTACGAGCAGTACTTC.

The chain has TRBV9 and TRBJ2-3, with 8 bases that match TRBD2. The V gene end was trimmed by 4 bases and the J gene end by 1 base; junction bases not matched to a gene: 5. Looked up from germline, CDR1 is SGDLS and CDR2 is YYNGEE. The CDR3 runs 15 residues. CDR3 DNA: TGTGCCAGCAGCCGCGGGGGGCCCCGCACAGATACGCAGTATTTT. It encodes CASSRGGPRTDTQYF.

The chain links TRBV30 to TRBJ1-4, with D maybe TRBD1 (5 bases). V was pared by 4 bases and J by 5 bases, with 14 bases between. There are 14 residues in the CDR3. The germline V gene encodes CDR1 GTSNPN and CDR2 SVGIG (reference sequence). The CDR3 loop reads CAWKMGPANEKLFF. DNA of the CDR3: TGTGCCTGGAAAATGGGACCGGCGAATGAAAAACTGTTTTTT.

The chain uses TRBV19 and TRBJ2-3; D call uncertain. V lost 3 bases to trimming and J lost 0 bases, with 4 bases between them. This CDR3 is 13 amino acids long. Germline V lookup: CDR1 LNHDA, CDR2 SQIVND (reference sequence). The chain's CDR3 is CASSIPSTDTQYF. The CDR3 DNA sequence: TGTGCCAGTAGTATTCCTAGCACAGATACGCAGTATTTT.

The chain links TRBV2 to TRBJ2-7; 10 nucleotides align to TRBD1. The germline V gene has CDR1 SNHLY and CDR2 FYNNEI. This CDR3 has 18 residues. Germline trimming cut 6 bases from V and 4 bases from J; bases unmatched to any gene: 18. CDR3 nucleotide sequence: TGTGCCAGCAGCGCACCGGGACAGGGGAGACTGGGCGGGTACGAGCAGTACTTC. This sequence encodes CASSAPGQGRLGGYEQYF.